This is a list of T cell receptor beta chains from one sample in a study of shared clonotypes between healthy human individuals. TCRdb's copy holds only in-frame clones and misses some; the assay was immunoSEQ multiplex PCR. The profile shows 2 million to 2.5 million clones, 85% to 95% of them singletons. Sample: naive CD4+ T cells sorted from blood. Receptors originate from a man between 18 and 35 years old in good health. The CDR3 runs from the conserved cysteine through the conserved F or W. The order of the fields is CDR3 length, V gene, clone size, D gene, J gene, CDR3 DNA, CDR3 protein. The D gene is left open where the match is weak. Clone size appears in some rows only: once, few, many, or a class for an expanded clone.

>11|TRBV30|-|-|TRBJ1-2
TGTGCCTGCCCGCGGGACTTTGGCTACACCTTC
CACPRDFGYTF
>15|TRBV6-1|-|-|TRBJ1-2
TGTGCCAGTCTCAGCTGGAACACCTTGGACTATGGCTACACCTTC
CASLSWNTLDYGYTF
>17|TRBV7-2|once|TRBD2|TRBJ2-3
TGTGCCAGCAGCTTAGCCGGGACTAGCGGGACGCCAGATACGCAGTATTTT
CASSLAGTSGTPDTQYF
>13|TRBV7-6|-|-|TRBJ1-1
TGTGCCAGCAGCTTAAAATGGGGCACTGAAGCTTTCTTT
CASSLKWGTEAFF
>15|TRBV5-1|-|TRBD2|TRBJ2-2
TGCGCCAGCACGGAAATAGCGGGAGGCCCCGGGGAGCTGTTTTTT
CASTEIAGGPGELFF
>14|TRBV5-1|-|-|TRBJ2-7
TGCGCCAGCAGCTTGGTCAGAGGGGTCTACGAGCAGTACTTC
CASSLVRGVYEQYF
>16|TRBV14|-|-|TRBJ1-2
TGTGCCAGCAGCCAAGTAGGACCGCAGGGAGTCTATGGCTACACCTTC
CASSQVGPQGVYGYTF
>12|TRBV19|-|-|TRBJ2-2
TGTGCCAGTAGTCGGGATACCGGGGAGCTGTTTTTT
CASSRDTGELFF
>16|TRBV10-3|-|-|TRBJ2-5
TGTGCCATCAGTGAGGGCGGAGGGGGACGGGAAGAGACCCAGTACTTC
CAISEGGGGREETQYF
>17|TRBV10-2|-|-|TRBJ1-1
TGCGCCAGCAGGGTTTTCAGGCCGAGGGGGGATAACACTGAAGCTTTCTTT
CASRVFRPRGDNTEAFF
>14|TRBV6-6|-|TRBD2|TRBJ2-5
TGTGCCAGCAGCGATAGCGGGAGTAGAGAGACCCAGTACTTC
CASSDSGSRETQYF
>14|TRBV5-1|-|TRBD2|TRBJ2-1
TGCGCCAGCACGTCAGCGGGAGGGTACAATGAGCAGTTCTTC
CASTSAGGYNEQFF
>14|TRBV18|-|TRBD2|TRBJ2-7
TGTGCCAGCCTGCGGGGGGGCAACTCCTACGAGCAGTACTTC
CASLRGGNSYEQYF
>13|TRBV5-4|-|TRBD1|TRBJ2-7
TGTGCCAGCAGTAGGGACAGGGACTACGAGCAGTACTTC
CASSRDRDYEQYF
>12|TRBV10-2|-|-|TRBJ1-6
TGCGCCAGCAGTGTAGGGTTTTCACCCCTCCACTTT
CASSVGFSPLHF
>20|TRBV2|-|-|TRBJ2-3
TGTGCCAGCAGTGAATTGCCTACTCCGTGGACCGACCTTAGCACAGATACGCAGTATTTT
CASSELPTPWTDLSTDTQYF
>18|TRBV2|-|TRBD2|TRBJ2-6
TGTGCCAGCAGTGACAGGAGCGGGGGTTACTCTGGGGCCAACGTCCTGACTTTC
CASSDRSGGYSGANVLTF
>13|TRBV6-5|-|-|TRBJ1-1
TGTGCCAGCAGTTTGAAGGGTGGCACTGAAGCTTTCTTT
CASSLKGGTEAFF
>12|TRBV30|once|-|TRBJ1-2
TGTGCCTGGAATCTTGGGGCGCGAGGCTACACCTTC
CAWNLGARGYTF
>16|TRBV25-1|-|-|TRBJ1-3
TGTGCCAGCAGTGGGGGGCTACTGTTCTCTGGAAACACCATATATTTT
CASSGGLLFSGNTIYF
>15|TRBV6-5|-|-|TRBJ2-3
TGTGCCAGCAGTTACACCACTAGTGGCACAGATACGCAGTATTTT
CASSYTTSGTDTQYF
>12|TRBV6-1|few|-|TRBJ2-7
TGTGCCAGCAGAACCGCGGGAAGCGAGCAGTACTTC
CASRTAGSEQYF
>14|TRBV28|-|TRBD2|TRBJ2-7
TGTGCCAGCAGCCTAGCGGGGGCCACCTACGAGCAGTACTTC
CASSLAGATYEQYF
>15|TRBV7-2|-|-|TRBJ2-3
TGTGCCAGCAGCCCTCGACAGACTCGCACAGATACGCAGTATTTT
CASSPRQTRTDTQYF
>15|TRBV27|-|-|TRBJ1-5
TGTGCCAGCAGTTTATCCTGGACAGGCAATCAGCCCCAGCATTTT
CASSLSWTGNQPQHF
>14|TRBV7-2|-|-|TRBJ2-2
TGTGCCAGCTGTAGGAATTACAACACCGGGGAGCTGTTTTTT
CASCRNYNTGELFF
>16|TRBV5-1|-|-|TRBJ1-6
TGCGCCAGCAGTCCGGGGTCGGGACCGCATAATTCACCCCTCCACTTT
CASSPGSGPHNSPLHF
>15|TRBV2|-|TRBD2|TRBJ2-2
TGTGCCAGCAAGGGTAGCGGGGCGAACACCGGGGAGCTGTTTTTT
CASKGSGANTGELFF
>13|TRBV10-3|-|-|TRBJ2-3
TGTGCCATCAGCCCGGGTGGGACAGATACGCAGTATTTT
CAISPGGTDTQYF
>12|TRBV28|-|-|TRBJ1-3
TGTGCCAGCAGTTTTGGAAGAAACACCATATATTTT
CASSFGRNTIYF
>18|TRBV9|-|TRBD1|TRBJ2-3
TGTGCCAGCAGCGTAGGGGGGACAGGCCTTTCTAGCACAGATACGCAGTATTTT
CASSVGGTGLSSTDTQYF
>13|TRBV28|-|-|TRBJ1-6
TGTGCCAGCAGTACCGGGACATCTTCACCCCTCCACTTT
CASSTGTSSPLHF
>14|TRBV19|-|-|TRBJ2-2
TGTGCCAGTAGTATAGACTTAAGCACCGGGGAGCTGTTTTTT
CASSIDLSTGELFF
>12|TRBV28|once|-|TRBJ2-7
TGTGCCAGCAGTTTACGTGCCTACGAGCAGTACTTC
CASSLRAYEQYF
>16|TRBV7-2|-|TRBD2|TRBJ2-1
TGTGCCAGCAGCCTATACCTAGCGGGAGACTACAATGAGCAGTTCTTC
CASSLYLAGDYNEQFF
>18|TRBV27|-|TRBD2|TRBJ2-1
TGTGCCAGCAGAACACGAACCCCTAGCGGGGGGGCCTACAATGAGCAGTTCTTC
CASRTRTPSGGAYNEQFF
>17|TRBV9|-|TRBD1|TRBJ1-2
TGTGCCAGCAGCGCCCCCCTCGACAGGGAGAATATCTATGGCTACACCTTC
CASSAPLDRENIYGYTF
>11|TRBV6-4|-|-|TRBJ2-7
TGTGCCAGCAGTGTCGGGGGTACCCCGTACTTC
CASSVGGTPYF
>13|TRBV30|-|-|TRBJ1-1
TGTGCCTGGACGGGACGGGAGAACACTGAAGCTTTCTTT
CAWTGRENTEAFF
>13|TRBV5-6|-|-|TRBJ1-5
TGTGCCAGCAGTTGGGGGAACAATCAGCCCCAGCATTTT
CASSWGNNQPQHF
>16|TRBV7-9|-|-|TRBJ2-7
TGTGCCAGCAGGCCCTGGGCCCTTCAGGGGATCTCTGGGCAGTACTTC
CASRPWALQGISGQYF
>16|TRBV15|-|-|TRBJ2-7
TGTGCCACCAGCAGAGATCCGCTAGCAGGCTCCTACGAGCAGTACTTC
CATSRDPLAGSYEQYF
>16|TRBV5-4|-|TRBD2|TRBJ2-5
TGTGCCAGCAGCCGAGGACTAGCGGGAGAGGCGAAGACCCAGTACTTC
CASSRGLAGEAKTQYF
>13|TRBV6-6|-|-|TRBJ1-2
TGTGCCAGCAGTTACTCTCGGGGTTATGGCTACACCTTC
CASSYSRGYGYTF
>14|TRBV9|-|TRBD1|TRBJ2-2
TGTGCCAGCAGCGTATTGACAGGGGCCGGGGAGCTGTTTTTT
CASSVLTGAGELFF
>15|TRBV11-2|-|-|TRBJ2-1
TGTGCCAGCAGCCGAGGGGCAGGTCTCTACAATGAGCAGTTCTTC
CASSRGAGLYNEQFF
>13|TRBV29-1|-|TRBD1|TRBJ1-1
TGCAGCGCCCGACAGGGGATGAACACTGAAGCTTTCTTT
CSARQGMNTEAFF